The clone carrying this T cell receptor beta chain was picked up many times. Deletions cut 6 bases from V and 3 bases from J, with 14 bases between. CDR3 length: 14 amino acids. Germline-derived CDR1 and CDR2 are SEHNR and FQNEAQ (reference sequence). This sample is drawn from a study of Graves' ophthalmopathy and Graves' hyperthyroidism. Stable hyperthyroidism was defined by absence of ophthalmopathy within 18 months of follow-up. TCR beta CDR3 amplification used RNA transcripts. RT-PCR was first run with HTBI primers, then multiplex PCR in a second round. In TCRdb, the multiplex PCR reads were re-called with MiXCR into one record per CDR3 protein. This sample has some 370,000 distinct CDR3 sequences; roughly a sixth occur once, and the top ten carry roughly 2.4%.

The receptor was isolated from an adult woman with stable Graves' hyperthyroidism. The chain is built from TRBV7-9 and TRBJ1-2; a possible D gene is TRBD1 (5 bases). The specimen sequenced was peripheral blood. The CDR3 nucleotides read TGTGCCAGCAGTCAAAATCAGGGTTACTATGGCTACACCTTC. Amino acids: CASSQNQGYYGYTF.